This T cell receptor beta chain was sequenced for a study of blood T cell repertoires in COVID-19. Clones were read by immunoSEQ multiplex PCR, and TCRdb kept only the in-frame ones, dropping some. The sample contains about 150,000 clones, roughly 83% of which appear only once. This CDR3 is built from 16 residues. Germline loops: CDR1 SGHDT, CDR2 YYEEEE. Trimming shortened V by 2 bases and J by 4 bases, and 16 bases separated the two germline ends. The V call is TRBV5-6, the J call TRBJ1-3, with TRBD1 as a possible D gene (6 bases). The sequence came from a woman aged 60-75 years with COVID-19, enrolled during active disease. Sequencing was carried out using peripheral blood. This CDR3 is CASSFRGGASGNTIYF. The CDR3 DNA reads TGTGCCAGCAGCTTCAGAGGGGGTGCCTCCGGAAACACCATATATTTT. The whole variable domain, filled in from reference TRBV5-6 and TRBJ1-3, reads DAGVTQSPTHLIKTRGQQVTLRCSPKSGHDTVSWYQQALGQGPQFIFQYYEEEERQRGNFPDRFSGHQFPNYSSELNVNALLLGDSALYLCASSFRGGASGNTIYFGEGSWLTVV.